This is a list of T cell receptor beta chains from one sample in a study of cytomegalovirus exposure and HLA in healthy donors. Measured with immunoSEQ multiplex PCR; TCRdb has only the in-frame clones, and not every one. In the table there are over 75,000 clones, more than 75% of which are singletons. Sequenced material: PBMCs. Source of these receptors: an older woman in good health and CMV-seronegative. Each CDR3 is given with its conserved first and last residue. The D gene is left open where the match is weak. For some rows the clone size is stated as once, few or many, or as a class when expanded; others skip it.

clone_size j_call d_call v_call cdr3_aa cdr3_nt
NA TRBJ1-3 NA TRBV2 CASRAAGDGNTIYF TGTGCCAGCAGAGCGGCAGGGGATGGAAACACCATATATTTT
NA TRBJ1-2 NA TRBV29-1 CSVDTGINGYAF TGCAGCGTTGACACAGGGATTAATGGCTACGCCTTC
NA TRBJ2-7 NA TRBV10-3 CAIRLAGTLNYEQYF TGTGCCATCAGACTAGCCGGGACGCTTAACTACGAGCAGTACTTC
NA TRBJ1-4 TRBD1 TRBV12-5 CASGKGQPATNEKLFF TGTGCTAGTGGTAAGGGACAGCCGGCAACTAATGAAAAACTGTTTTTT
NA TRBJ2-5 NA TRBV4-1 CASSQEGGAVETQYF TGCGCCAGCAGCCAAGAAGGTGGGGCCGTGGAGACCCAGTACTTC
NA TRBJ2-1 NA TRBV7-2 CASSSQPQGNEQFF TGTGCCAGCAGCTCACAACCCCAGGGGAATGAGCAGTTCTTC
NA TRBJ2-7 TRBD1 TRBV5-6 CASSWRQGSYEQYF TGTGCCAGCAGCTGGCGACAGGGCTCCTACGAGCAGTACTTC
NA TRBJ1-2 NA TRBV7-9 CASSHDRSAYGYTF TGTGCCAGCAGCCACGACAGATCGGCCTATGGCTACACCTTC
NA TRBJ2-2 TRBD2 TRBV9 CASSVGHGRHTGELFF TGTGCCAGCAGCGTAGGCCACGGGAGGCACACCGGGGAGCTGTTTTTT
NA TRBJ2-2 NA TRBV4-1 CASSQSGTAGELFF TGCGCCAGCAGCCAATCCGGCACAGCCGGGGAGCTGTTTTTT
NA TRBJ2-5 NA TRBV7-2 CASSRARVGETQYF TGTGCCAGCAGCCGAGCGAGGGTGGGGGAGACCCAGTACTTC
NA TRBJ2-2 NA TRBV5-6 CASSLLPSGQNTGELFF TGTGCCAGCAGCTTGTTACCCTCGGGACAGAACACCGGGGAGCTGTTTTTT
NA TRBJ2-7 TRBD1 TRBV14 CASSQGTGQGFYEQYF TGTGCCAGCAGCCAAGGTACGGGACAGGGTTTCTACGAGCAGTACTTC
NA TRBJ2-5 NA TRBV7-9 CASSFGQGLARETQYF TGTGCCAGCAGCTTCGGCCAGGGGTTAGCCCGAGAGACCCAGTACTTC
NA TRBJ2-1 NA TRBV10-3 CAIGTGGGSSYNEQFF TGTGCCATCGGTACTGGCGGTGGGAGCTCCTACAATGAGCAGTTCTTC
NA TRBJ1-5 NA TRBV4-3 CASSQGLRSNQPQHF TGCGCCAGCAGCCAAGGATTGAGAAGTAATCAGCCCCAGCATTTT
NA TRBJ1-4 TRBD1 TRBV5-1 CASSSGTGGTNEKLFF TGCGCCAGCAGCTCCGGGACAGGGGGAACTAATGAAAAACTGTTTTTT
NA TRBJ2-3 NA TRBV6-5 CASMGSRDTQYF TGTGCCAGCATGGGGAGTAGGGATACGCAGTATTTT
NA TRBJ1-5 NA TRBV6-5 CASSYSKGQGDQPQHF TGTGCCAGCAGTTACTCGAAAGGACAAGGGGATCAGCCCCAGCATTTT
NA TRBJ2-3 NA TRBV9 CASSVDSGTDTQYF TGTGCCAGCAGCGTAGATAGCGGCACAGATACGCAGTATTTT
NA TRBJ2-7 NA TRBV4-1 CASSQVWPGSYEQYF TGCGCCAGCAGCCAAGTATGGCCAGGCTCCTACGAGCAGTACTTC
NA TRBJ2-1 NA TRBV7-9 CASRAGLMAPYNEQFF TGTGCCAGCAGGGCAGGACTGATGGCGCCCTACAATGAGCAGTTCTTC
NA TRBJ2-1 TRBD2 TRBV18 CASSSSGSEQFF TGTGCCAGCTCATCTAGCGGGTCTGAGCAGTTCTTC
NA TRBJ1-2 NA TRBV19 CASKVGGSYGYTF TGTGCCAGTAAGGTCGGAGGATCCTATGGCTACACCTTC
NA TRBJ2-5 TRBD1 TRBV7-9 CASSLGTGYRETQYF TGTGCCAGCAGCTTGGGGACAGGGTATAGAGAGACCCAGTACTTC
NA TRBJ2-7 NA TRBV27 CASSLERTTGYEQYF TGTGCCAGCAGTTTAGAGCGGACCACCGGCTACGAGCAGTACTTC
NA TRBJ2-3 TRBD2 TRBV29-1 CSVDGPREDTQYF TGCAGCGTTGACGGGCCGCGGGAGGATACGCAGTATTTT
NA TRBJ2-3 NA TRBV29-1 CSVRTGYGVDTQYF TGCAGCGTTCGAACAGGATATGGAGTAGATACGCAGTATTTT
NA TRBJ1-1 NA TRBV7-2 CASSFMNTEAFF TGTGCCAGCAGTTTTATGAACACTGAAGCTTTCTTT
once TRBJ1-5 NA TRBV6-5 CASSPDRSYQPQHF TGTGCCAGCAGCCCCGACAGGTCCTATCAGCCCCAGCATTTT
NA TRBJ1-1 NA TRBV12-5 CASGSDTNTEAFF TGTGCTAGTGGTTCGGACACCAACACTGAAGCTTTCTTT
NA TRBJ2-3 NA TRBV7-2 CASSVEQGGWGTQYF TGTGCCAGCAGCGTAGAGCAGGGGGGATGGGGTACGCAGTATTTT
NA TRBJ2-3 NA TRBV18 CASSRLDSTDTQYF TGTGCCAGCTCACGGCTAGATAGCACAGATACGCAGTATTTT
NA TRBJ2-7 TRBD1 TRBV4-1 CASSYGQGYEQYF TGCGCCAGCAGCTACGGACAGGGCTACGAGCAGTACTTC
NA TRBJ2-7 TRBD1 TRBV30 CAWSVQDRAEQYF TGTGCCTGGAGTGTACAGGACAGGGCCGAGCAGTACTTC
NA TRBJ1-6 NA TRBV6-5 CASSIGTQAGSPLHF TGTGCCAGCAGTATCGGGACACAGGCGGGCTCACCCCTCCACTTT
few TRBJ1-2 NA TRBV6-5 CASSRTPPYGYTF TGTGCCAGCAGCCGCACACCGCCCTATGGCTACACCTTC
NA TRBJ1-5 TRBD1 TRBV18 CASSPGTVNQPQHF TGTGCCAGCTCACCCGGGACAGTTAATCAGCCCCAGCATTTT
NA TRBJ2-7 NA TRBV15 CATSLSGGSSYEQYF TGTGCCACCAGCCTCAGCGGAGGGAGCTCCTACGAGCAGTACTTC
NA TRBJ2-7 TRBD1 TRBV6-1 CASSPWTGQYEQYF TGTGCCAGCAGTCCATGGACAGGTCAATACGAGCAGTACTTC